The 20 T cell receptor beta chains listed next were all sequenced from one sample in a study of PD-1 blockade in classical Hodgkin lymphoma. Each patient experienced a relapse that followed autologous stem cell transplantation, and brentuximab vedotin exposure varied. The table came from immunoSEQ multiplex PCR; TCRdb's copy has only in-frame clones and leaves some out. The sample has 13,000 or so clones, 80% to 95% seen once. The sample consisted of peripheral blood mononuclear cells (PBMCs), taken at baseline. Receptors were obtained from a human donor with classical Hodgkin lymphoma.

This clone was counted once. The chain links TRBV30 to TRBJ1-2; no reliable D call. This CDR3 comprises 12 residues. V was shortened by 1 base and J by 5 bases, with 8 bases between the two germline ends. CDR1 is GTSNPN and CDR2 is SVGIG in the germline V gene (reference sequence). The CDR3 loop reads CAWSDEGYGYTF. As DNA, the CDR3 is TGTGCCTGGAGTGACGAAGGGTATGGCTACACCTTC.

The gene calls are TRBV27 and TRBJ2-7; tentative D call: TRBD2 (5 bases). CDR1 MNHEY and CDR2 SMNVEV come from the germline V gene (reference sequence). The CDR3 has 15 amino acids. Trimming cost V 7 bases and J 0 bases, with 16 bases left between them. In DNA, the CDR3 is TGTGCCAGCATCAAAGCCGGGGTTCACTCCTACGAGCAGTACTTC. This gives the protein CASIKAGVHSYEQYF.

This clone has just one count. The V and J genes are TRBV19 and TRBJ2-1; 9 nucleotides align to TRBD2. This CDR3 comprises 16 residues. The junction had 13 bases not matched to a gene; V was cut back by 5 bases and J by 8 bases. Looked up from germline, CDR1 is LNHDA and CDR2 is SQIVND (reference sequence). The CDR3 DNA reads as TGTGCCAGTAGTCCCGCGGGGCGGGAGGGCCGAGATGAGCAGTTCTTC. Its protein is CASSPAGREGRDEQFF.

The gene calls are TRBV5-1 and TRBJ1-2; D gene uncertain. Germline CDR1 SGHRS, CDR2 YFSETQ. CDR3 length: 14 residues. Trimming shortened V by 2 bases and J by 7 bases, and 15 bases separated the two germline ends. This CDR3 reads CASSLLSSISGYTF. CDR3 sequence (DNA): TGCGCCAGCAGCTTATTGAGTAGCATTTCTGGCTACACCTTC. Supplemented by reference TRBV5-1 and TRBJ1-2, the full variable domain reads KAGVTQTPRYLIKTRGQQVTLSCSPISGHRSVSWYQQTPGQGLQFLFEYFSETQRNKGNFPGRFSGRQFSNSRSEMNVSTLELGDSALYLCASSLLSSISGYTFGSGTRLTVV.

The V call is TRBV19, the J call TRBJ2-5; D uncertain. The V gene lost 11 bases and the J gene lost 2 bases, with 15 bases spanning the gap. The CDR3 is 13 residues long. The germline V gene has CDR1 LNHDA and CDR2 SQIVND (reference sequence). Here the CDR3 DNA reads TGTGCCTCCCTCGGACCAAAGCAAGAGACCCAGTACTTC. It codes for CASLGPKQETQYF.

The DNA of the CDR3 is TGTGCCAGCAGGACCCGGGACGGCAATGAAAAACTGTTTTTT. Encoded protein: CASRTRDGNEKLFF. V usage is TRBV2 and J usage is TRBJ1-4; weak D call: TRBD1 (5 bases). Germline-derived CDR1 and CDR2 are SNHLY and FYNNEI. This CDR3 is built from 14 residues. Trimming stripped 6 bases from V and 5 bases from J, with 13 bases between.

The V gene is TRBV15, the J gene TRBJ2-7; 7 bases align to TRBD1. Germline V gene lookup returns CDR1 LNHNV and CDR2 YYDKDF (reference sequence). The CDR3 is 15 amino acids. The junction had 5 bases not matched to a gene; V was cut back by 0 bases and J by 3 bases. The CDR3 bases are TGTGCCACCAGCAGAGATAAGGGGGCGTTCTACGAGCAGTACTTC. It translates to CATSRDKGAFYEQYF.

This rearrangement joins TRBV6-6 to TRBJ2-3, with D hard to call. V dropped 6 bases and J dropped 6 bases, with 13 bases sitting between them. Germline CDR1 reads MNHNY; CDR2 reads SVGAGI (reference sequence). The CDR3 is made up of 13 amino acids. The CDR3 region is CASSSRPRDTQYF. As DNA, the CDR3 is TGTGCCAGCAGCTCACGGCCTAGGGATACGCAGTATTTT.

V and J are TRBV27 and TRBJ2-1, with D perhaps matching TRBD1 (7 bases). Germline V gene data show CDR1 as MNHEY and CDR2 as SMNVEV (reference sequence). The CDR3 runs 14 residues. V was trimmed by 6 bases and J by 6 bases, leaving 15 bases between them. The CDR3 sequence is CASRLRGVGNEQFF. Written as DNA, the CDR3 is TGTGCCAGCAGACTCAGGGGGGTCGGCAATGAGCAGTTCTTC.

The chain uses TRBV7-8 and TRBJ2-4; 12 bases align to TRBD2. The junction had 11 bases not matched to a gene; V was cut back by 4 bases and J by 1 base. Germline CDR1 and CDR2: SGHVS and FQNEAQ. The CDR3 loop spans 19 amino acids. In DNA form, the CDR3 reads TGTGCCAGCAGCTCTATCACTAGCGGGAGGTCTGTGGCCAAAAACATTCAGTACTTC. It translates to CASSSITSGRSVAKNIQYF.

This clone occurred once. V and J are TRBV6-5 and TRBJ1-1; no clear D. The CDR3 loop spans 14 amino acids. Germline values: CDR1 MNHEY, CDR2 SVGAGI. The ends were cut back, 0 bases at V and 0 bases at J, with 5 bases in the middle. The CDR3 DNA reads TGTGCCAGCAGTTACTCAGTAATGAACACTGAAGCTTTCTTT. Its protein product is CASSYSVMNTEAFF.

This chain links TRBV10-2 with TRBJ2-7; D unclear. The CDR3 covers 11 residues. In germline, CDR1 is WSHSY, CDR2 SAAADI. V lost 3 bases and J lost 4, with 4 bases in between. Here the CDR3 DNA reads TGCGCCAGCAGTGACATGTACGAGCAGTACTTC. Protein product: CASSDMYEQYF.

The chain employs TRBV19 and TRBJ1-1; D gene uncertain. The CDR3 length is 16 residues. The V end was cut by 0 bases, the J end by 2 bases, with 13 bases between. CDR1 is LNHDA, CDR2 SQIVND, per germline (reference sequence). CDR3 coding DNA: TGTGCCAGTAGTATAGATCGTGAGGGAATCAACACTGAAGCTTTCTTT. Its protein is CASSIDREGINTEAFF.

J is TRBJ2-2 and V is TRBV6-1; D uncertain. This CDR3 has 14 amino acids. CDR1 and CDR2 (germline): MNHNS, SASEGT. The germline V and J ends were trimmed by 6 bases and 7 bases, with 15 bases remaining between them. The CDR3 DNA follows: TGTGCCAGCAGGAGGAGTTTGGATGTCGGGGAGCTGTTTTTT. Translated, it gives CASRRSLDVGELFF.

The CDR3 loop reads CASSYLAGATTQYF. As DNA, the CDR3 is TGTGCCAGCAGTTACTTAGCGGGAGCGACGACCCAGTACTTC. The genes are TRBV6-5 and TRBJ2-5; TRBD2 matches at 9 bases. J lost 7 bases, V lost 1 base, and 4 bases had no gene match. The CDR3 loop spans 14 amino acids. In germline, CDR1 is MNHEY, CDR2 SVGAGI.

This clone has only one observation. This sequence joins TRBV7-3 and TRBJ2-3; 9 bases map to TRBD2. Germline CDR1 and CDR2: SGHTA and FQGTGA. This CDR3 spans 15 amino acids. J lost 1 base, V lost 3 bases, and 2 bases had no gene match. In DNA form, the CDR3 reads TGTGCCAGCAGCTTTTTAGCGGGGGGCACAGATACGCAGTATTTT. It yields the protein CASSFLAGGTDTQYF.

The chain has TRBV19 and TRBJ2-3; D may match TRBD1 or TRBD2 (6 bases each). This CDR3 is 14 amino acids long. Germline CDR1 reads LNHDA; CDR2 reads SQIVND (reference sequence). The V and J ends lost 6 bases and 0 bases respectively, with 10 bases between them. DNA of the CDR3: TGTGCCAGTAGGGGGGGCACTAGCACAGATACGCAGTATTTT. Protein sequence: CASRGGTSTDTQYF.

The rearrangement uses TRBV6-1 and TRBJ1-2; D gene ambiguous. The CDR3 is 15 residues long. Deletions cut 0 bases from V and 4 bases from J, with 12 bases between. Germline V gives CDR1 MNHNS, CDR2 SASEGT. The CDR3 loop is CASSEAGQVSYGYTF. CDR3 DNA: TGTGCCAGCAGTGAAGCAGGGCAGGTGAGCTATGGCTACACCTTC.

This chain links TRBV30 with TRBJ1-4; D is unclear. Trimming removed 0 bases at V and 0 bases at J, with 11 bases between. In germline, CDR1 is GTSNPN, CDR2 SVGIG (reference sequence). The CDR3 is made up of 16 amino acids. CDR3 sequence: CAWSVARAATNEKLFF. The CDR3, as DNA: TGTGCCTGGAGTGTGGCCAGAGCCGCAACTAATGAAAAACTGTTTTTT.

The chain joins TRBV7-9 to TRBJ2-1; possibly TRBD2 for D (6 bases). The CDR3 runs to 15 residues. V shed 4 bases and J shed 0 bases, with 10 bases lying between them. Germline V gene lookup returns CDR1 SEHNR and CDR2 FQNEAQ (reference sequence). The CDR3 loop reads CASSWGDPSYNEQFF. Written as DNA, the CDR3 is TGTGCCAGCAGCTGGGGGGACCCCTCCTACAATGAGCAGTTCTTC.